This T cell receptor beta chain was documented in a study of response to subunit inactivated influenza vaccine. Whole-study findings and limits: Each seasonal flu vaccination may recruit only limited new T cells, authors suggested.

Trimming at V came to 6 bases and at J to 1 base, leaving 8 bases not matched to a gene. The CDR3 has 16 amino acids. CDR1 is MNHNS and CDR2 is SASEGT in the germline V gene. Via MiXCR, TCRdb re-called the RT-PCR reads, giving one row per CDR3 protein. The data show about 650,000 distinct CDR3 sequences, with 12% to 15% seen just once and 6.5% to 8% held by the top ten. This clonotype came up many times. Antigen unknown. This chain uses TRBV6-1 with TRBJ2-2, with 7 nucleotides matching TRBD1. The clonotype was recovered from a man aged 50 to 59 who received an inactivated influenza vaccine. The sample here was PBMCs from blood, taken 14 to 15 days before vaccination. CDR3 bases: TGTGCCAGCAGACTTAGGAGGACAGGGAACACCGGGGAGCTGTTTTTT. Translated: CASRLRRTGNTGELFF.